The 13 T cell receptor beta chains in this list originate from one sample, sequenced in a study of blood T cell repertoires in COVID-19. Sequenced by immunoSEQ multiplex PCR; TCRdb stores in-frame clones only, minus some. This sample has fewer than 200,000 clones, with about 79% found just once. The sample comprised peripheral blood. The receptors originated from a woman aged 70-85 years with acute or convalescent COVID-19.

The rearrangement joins TRBV19 to TRBJ2-1; D unresolved. V shed 4 bases and J shed 3 bases, with 13 bases lying between them. Germline V gene lookup returns CDR1 LNHDA and CDR2 SQIVND (reference sequence). This CDR3 contains 15 residues. The CDR3 DNA follows: TGTGCCAGTAGTACGGCGTATAGGAGCTACAATGAGCAGTTCTTC. Protein sequence: CASSTAYRSYNEQFF.

This sequence joins TRBV6-1 and TRBJ2-5, with 7 nucleotides matching TRBD2. Germline CDR1 MNHNS, CDR2 SASEGT. This CDR3 is 14 amino acids long. V shed 0 bases, J shed 5 bases, and the junction held 3 bases outside the gene matches. The CDR3 here is CASSEAGGLETQYF. CDR3 DNA sequence: TGTGCCAGCAGTGAAGCGGGAGGGCTCGAGACCCAGTACTTC.

This chain links TRBV24-1 with TRBJ2-6; D call uncertain. Trimming shortened V by 7 bases and J by 0 bases, and 3 bases separated the two germline ends. Looked up from germline, CDR1 is KGHDR and CDR2 is SFDVKD. The CDR3 has 13 amino acids. For the CDR3, the DNA is TGTGCCACCAGCAGCTCTGGGGCCAACGTCCTGACTTTC. Translation gives CATSSSGANVLTF.

The J gene is TRBJ2-2, the V gene TRBV19; D not resolved. Deletions cut 5 bases from V and 6 bases from J, with 7 bases between. The CDR3 contains 12 residues. The germline gives CDR1 LNHDA, CDR2 SQIVND (reference sequence). The chain's CDR3 is CASSPSSGELFF. Written as DNA, the CDR3 is TGTGCCAGTAGTCCCTCTTCCGGGGAGCTGTTTTTT.

The chain uses TRBV23-1 and TRBJ2-4; a possible D gene is TRBD1 (6 bases). TRBV23-1 is recorded as an ORF, its role being uncertain. The ends were cut back, 8 bases at V and 7 bases at J, with 30 bases in the middle. The length of the CDR3 is 18 residues. CDR3 sequence: CASLGNTGFERVRNIQYF. The CDR3 bases are TGCGCCAGCCTAGGCAACACAGGGTTTGAGCGAGTTCGGAACATTCAGTACTTC.

The V call is TRBV2, the J call TRBJ1-2; tentatively, D is TRBD1 (6 bases). V lost 3 bases and J 3 bases, leaving 11 bases between the germline ends. The germline V gene encodes CDR1 SNHLY and CDR2 FYNNEI. The CDR3 totals 14 residues. CDR3 coding DNA: TGTGCCAGCAGTGATGGGGGCAGACACTATGGCTACACCTTC. It codes for CASSDGGRHYGYTF.

CDR3 DNA sequence: TGTGCCAGCAGCGTAAGGGGGAGCGGGAGCCAGGTCAATGAGCAGTTCTTC. This encodes CASSVRGSGSQVNEQFF. The gene calls are TRBV9 and TRBJ2-1; 8 nucleotides align to TRBD2. The trim removed 1 base at V and 6 bases at J, leaving 12 bases unmatched. From germline, CDR1 is SGDLS and CDR2 YYNGEE. The CDR3 contains 17 residues. Full variable domain (remainder filled in from reference TRBV9 and TRBJ2-1): DSGVTQTPKHLITATGQRVTLRCSPRSGDLSVYWYQQSLDQGLQFLIQYYNGEERAKGNILERFSAQQFPDLHSELNLSSLELGDSALYFCASSVRGSGSQVNEQFFGPGTRLTVL.

The chain carries TRBV6-5 and TRBJ2-7; 7 bases are shared with TRBD2. V was pared by 6 bases and J by 5 bases, with 13 bases of the junction left unmatched. The CDR3 has 15 amino acids. The germline gives CDR1 MNHEY, CDR2 SVGAGI. The CDR3 nucleotides read TGTGCCAGCAGCAACGGGGGGATGGGGAGGGACGAGCAGTACTTC. It specifies CASSNGGMGRDEQYF.

V usage is TRBV4-2 and J usage is TRBJ2-7; 10 bases fit TRBD2. The germline V gene has CDR1 LGHNA and CDR2 YNFKEQ. V lost 1 base to trimming and J lost 3 bases; unmatched junction nucleotides: 3. This CDR3 region has 15 residues. This CDR3 is CASSQVLAGVYEQYF. The CDR3 DNA follows: TGTGCCAGCAGCCAAGTCCTAGCGGGGGTCTACGAGCAGTACTTC.

The chain employs TRBV27 and TRBJ1-2, with D unclear. V was trimmed by 3 bases and J by 4 bases, leaving 12 bases between them. The CDR3 loop spans 14 amino acids. Per germline, CDR1 MNHEY and CDR2 SMNVEV (reference sequence). CDR3 sequence (DNA): TGTGCCAGCAGTTTCAGAGAGACATCCTATGGCTACACCTTC. The encoded protein is CASSFRETSYGYTF.

This clone has only a few counts. The rearrangement links TRBV3-1 (or the pseudogene TRBV3-2) to TRBJ1-2, with 9 bases identical to TRBD1. The V gene's germline CDR1 is LGHDT and CDR2 YNNKEL (reference sequence). This CDR3 is built from 14 residues. The V gene end was trimmed by 5 bases and the J gene end by 8 bases; junction bases not matched to a gene: 9. The CDR3 DNA follows: TGTGCCAGCAGCGAGGACAGGGGAAGATTGGGCTACACCTTC. Protein sequence: CASSEDRGRLGYTF.

The J gene is TRBJ1-1, the V gene TRBV2; 7 bases line up with TRBD1. CDR1 is SNHLY and CDR2 is FYNNEI in the germline V gene. The CDR3 is 15 amino acids. The trim removed 4 bases at V and 4 bases at J, leaving 9 bases unmatched. The CDR3 DNA reads as TGTGCCAGCAGTGCCCAGACAGGGCTTGGCACTGAAGCTTTCTTT. Translated, it gives CASSAQTGLGTEAFF.

The J gene is TRBJ2-1, the V gene TRBV11-2; tentative D call: TRBD2 (6 bases). Germline V gene data show CDR1 as SGHAT and CDR2 as FQNNGV. This CDR3 region has 16 residues. Trimming cost V 1 base and J 5 bases, with 15 bases left between them. The DNA of the CDR3 is TGTGCCAGCAGCTTAGCGATCCTAGCGCATAACAATGAGCAGTTCTTC. Its protein product is CASSLAILAHNNEQFF.